These T cell receptor beta chains were read from a single sample in a study of blood T cell repertoires in COVID-19. Clones were sequenced by immunoSEQ multiplex PCR, and TCRdb holds only the in-frame ones, with some missing. The table records roughly 77,000 clones, roughly 80% of them present only once. Specimen: peripheral blood. Receptors originate from a human donor in a cohort sampled during active COVID-19. Each CDR3 is given with its conserved first and last residue. A D gene is named only where the DNA matches it firmly. Clone size is not always given. Where it is, it says once, few, many or a class for expanded clones.

D gene: .
clone size: .
J gene: TRBJ1-5
V gene: TRBV5-1
CDR3 DNA: TGCGCCAGCAGCTTGGACGGTTATAGCAATCAGCCCCAGCATTTT
CDR3 protein: CASSLDGYSNQPQHF

D gene: TRBD1
clone size: .
J gene: TRBJ1-1
V gene: TRBV11-3
CDR3 DNA: TGTGCCAGCAGCGATACAGGGGATGACACTGAAGCTTTCTTT
CDR3 protein: CASSDTGDDTEAFF

D gene: .
clone size: .
J gene: TRBJ2-6
V gene: TRBV30
CDR3 DNA: TGTGCCTGGGATAACTCTGGGGCCAACGTCCTGACTTTC
CDR3 protein: CAWDNSGANVLTF

D gene: .
clone size: .
J gene: TRBJ2-7
V gene: TRBV5-1
CDR3 DNA: TGCGCCAGCAGCAAGGGGAAAGACTACGAGCAGTACTTC
CDR3 protein: CASSKGKDYEQYF

D gene: .
clone size: .
J gene: TRBJ2-5
V gene: TRBV6-5
CDR3 DNA: TGTGCCAGCAGCCGCGTTTTTCGGGAGACCCAGTACTTC
CDR3 protein: CASSRVFRETQYF

D gene: .
clone size: .
J gene: TRBJ2-2
V gene: TRBV9
CDR3 DNA: TGTGCCAGCAGTCGGGACACCGGGGAGCTGTTTTTT
CDR3 protein: CASSRDTGELFF

D gene: TRBD2
clone size: .
J gene: TRBJ2-2
V gene: TRBV7-2
CDR3 DNA: TGTGCCAGCAGCTTCGGGGTACTCGCGGGGGGGCCTGACGGGGAGCTGTTTTTT
CDR3 protein: CASSFGVLAGGPDGELFF

D gene: .
clone size: .
J gene: TRBJ1-1
V gene: TRBV3-1/TRBV3-2
CDR3 DNA: TGTGCCAGCAGCCAAGGAGCGAACACTGAAGCTTTCTTT
CDR3 protein: CASSQGANTEAFF

D gene: .
clone size: .
J gene: TRBJ2-7
V gene: TRBV5-1
CDR3 DNA: TGCGCCAGCAGCTCGGAGGGAAAGAGGTTCTACGAGCAGTACTTC
CDR3 protein: CASSSEGKRFYEQYF

D gene: TRBD1
clone size: .
J gene: TRBJ2-7
V gene: TRBV7-6
CDR3 DNA: TGTGCCAGCAGCCAGACAGGGTTGGGGGAGCAGTACTTC
CDR3 protein: CASSQTGLGEQYF

D gene: TRBD1
clone size: .
J gene: TRBJ1-4
V gene: TRBV7-9
CDR3 DNA: TGTGCCAGCAGCCGGACAGGGGGCAAACTGTTTTTT
CDR3 protein: CASSRTGGKLFF

D gene: TRBD1
clone size: .
J gene: TRBJ2-7
V gene: TRBV5-1
CDR3 DNA: TGCGCCAGCAGCCTACGCCCGGGACAGTCGGATTACGAGCAGTACTTC
CDR3 protein: CASSLRPGQSDYEQYF

D gene: .
clone size: .
J gene: TRBJ1-2
V gene: TRBV5-4
CDR3 DNA: TGTGCCAGCAGCTTGGACAGGGCAGCTAACTATGGCTACACCTTC
CDR3 protein: CASSLDRAANYGYTF

D gene: .
clone size: .
J gene: TRBJ1-2
V gene: TRBV28
CDR3 DNA: TGTGCCAGCAGTCTCATGGCGCCGGGGGGCTACACCTTC
CDR3 protein: CASSLMAPGGYTF

D gene: .
clone size: .
J gene: TRBJ2-7
V gene: TRBV6-6
CDR3 DNA: TGTGCCAGCAGTTATGCGGATTCCTACGAGCAGTACTTC
CDR3 protein: CASSYADSYEQYF

D gene: .
clone size: .
J gene: TRBJ2-7
V gene: TRBV9
CDR3 DNA: TGTGCCAGCAGCGTAGAGGATAGCGCGGCGTTTGTGCAGTACTTC
CDR3 protein: CASSVEDSAAFVQYF

D gene: .
clone size: few
J gene: TRBJ1-1
V gene: TRBV12-3/TRBV12-4
CDR3 DNA: TGTGCCAGCAGCCTCGGTTGGAACACTGAAGCTTTCTTT
CDR3 protein: CASSLGWNTEAFF

D gene: .
clone size: .
J gene: TRBJ1-6
V gene: TRBV5-6
CDR3 DNA: TGTGCCAGCAGCTTGGAATCCAGTTATTCACCCCTCCACTTT
CDR3 protein: CASSLESSYSPLHF

D gene: .
clone size: .
J gene: TRBJ2-3
V gene: TRBV19
CDR3 DNA: TGTGCCAGTAGTGCGCGGACAGCGCACGGTGATACGCAGTATTTT
CDR3 protein: CASSARTAHGDTQYF

D gene: TRBD1
clone size: .
J gene: TRBJ1-4
V gene: TRBV5-1
CDR3 DNA: TGCGCCAGCAGCTTGGGTCCTGAGACAGGGACTAATGAAAAACTGTTTTTT
CDR3 protein: CASSLGPETGTNEKLFF

D gene: .
clone size: .
J gene: TRBJ1-2
V gene: TRBV27
CDR3 DNA: TGTGCCAGCAGTACAGCTAACTATGGCTACACCTTC
CDR3 protein: CASSTANYGYTF

D gene: .
clone size: .
J gene: TRBJ1-3
V gene: TRBV30
CDR3 DNA: TGTGCCTGGAGTACTGCTGGAAACACCATATATTTT
CDR3 protein: CAWSTAGNTIYF

D gene: .
clone size: .
J gene: TRBJ2-7
V gene: TRBV4-3
CDR3 DNA: TGCGCCAGCAGCCAAGAACAGGGCGGGCACTACGAGCAGTACTTC
CDR3 protein: CASSQEQGGHYEQYF

D gene: TRBD1
clone size: few
J gene: TRBJ1-2
V gene: TRBV2
CDR3 DNA: TGTGCCAGCAGCCCGACAGGGAGAGGCGGCTACACCTTC
CDR3 protein: CASSPTGRGGYTF

D gene: TRBD1
clone size: .
J gene: TRBJ2-7
V gene: TRBV7-2
CDR3 DNA: TGTGCCAGCAGCTCGTACAGGGGACATCTCCTCTTC
CDR3 protein: CASSSYRGHLLF

D gene: .
clone size: once
J gene: TRBJ2-3
V gene: TRBV18
CDR3 DNA: TGTGCCAGCTCGTTGGAGCGAAGCACAGATACGCAGTATTTT
CDR3 protein: CASSLERSTDTQYF

D gene: .
clone size: .
J gene: TRBJ2-2
V gene: TRBV19
CDR3 DNA: TGTGCCAGTAGCAGGAATCGAGGGCGCACCGGGGAGCTGTTTTTT
CDR3 protein: CASSRNRGRTGELFF

D gene: TRBD1
clone size: .
J gene: TRBJ2-1
V gene: TRBV24-1
CDR3 DNA: TGTGCCACCAGTGATTCCGGGACAGAGAAGGTGGACAATGAGCAGTTCTTC
CDR3 protein: CATSDSGTEKVDNEQFF

D gene: TRBD2
clone size: few
J gene: TRBJ2-7
V gene: TRBV28
CDR3 DNA: TGTGCCAGCACCATGGGAGGGGTCTCCTACGAGCAGTACTTC
CDR3 protein: CASTMGGVSYEQYF

D gene: .
clone size: .
J gene: TRBJ1-4
V gene: TRBV6-2/TRBV6-3
CDR3 DNA: TGTGCCAGCAGCCCCACAGGGCGGCGTGAAAAACTGTTTTTT
CDR3 protein: CASSPTGRREKLFF

D gene: TRBD1
clone size: .
J gene: TRBJ1-1
V gene: TRBV11-3
CDR3 DNA: TGTGCCAGCAGCTTAGCTCACAGGGGGCAAGCTTTCTTT
CDR3 protein: CASSLAHRGQAFF

D gene: TRBD2
clone size: .
J gene: TRBJ2-7
V gene: TRBV6-2/TRBV6-3
CDR3 DNA: TGTGCCAGCAGTTTGCTAGCGGGGGGTTACGAGCAGTACTTC
CDR3 protein: CASSLLAGGYEQYF

D gene: .
clone size: .
J gene: TRBJ2-6
V gene: TRBV2
CDR3 DNA: TGTGCCAGCAGTCTTGGACAGACTGGGGCCAACGTCCTGACTTTC
CDR3 protein: CASSLGQTGANVLTF

D gene: .
clone size: once
J gene: TRBJ1-5
V gene: TRBV4-1
CDR3 DNA: TGCGCCAGCAGCCAAGGGGGCTCCCGCAATCAGCCCCAGCATTTT
CDR3 protein: CASSQGGSRNQPQHF

D gene: .
clone size: .
J gene: TRBJ2-1
V gene: TRBV5-6
CDR3 DNA: TGTGCCAGCAGCGAAGCCGGGGCCTACAATGAGCAGTTCTTC
CDR3 protein: CASSEAGAYNEQFF

D gene: .
clone size: .
J gene: TRBJ1-5
V gene: TRBV6-1
CDR3 DNA: TGTGCCAGCAGTGAAGTCCCAGGCAGGGGGCCCCAGCATTTT
CDR3 protein: CASSEVPGRGPQHF

D gene: .
clone size: .
J gene: TRBJ1-6
V gene: TRBV14
CDR3 DNA: TGTGCCAGCAGCCAAGAACGGTGGGGCAGGGGAGATTCACCCCTCCACTTT
CDR3 protein: CASSQERWGRGDSPLHF

D gene: TRBD2
clone size: once
J gene: TRBJ2-7
V gene: TRBV30
CDR3 DNA: TGTGCCTGGAGCGGTGGAGCGGGGGGGAGCTCCTACGAGCAGTACTTC
CDR3 protein: CAWSGGAGGSSYEQYF

D gene: TRBD1
clone size: .
J gene: TRBJ1-5
V gene: TRBV19
CDR3 DNA: TGTGCCAGTAGTCCGGGACAGGGGAGAATGGGCTATAGCAATCAGCCCCAGCATTTT
CDR3 protein: CASSPGQGRMGYSNQPQHF

D gene: TRBD2
clone size: .
J gene: TRBJ2-7
V gene: TRBV9
CDR3 DNA: TGTGCCAGCAGCGTAGGGGCTAGCGGGGGTTACGAGCAGTACTTC
CDR3 protein: CASSVGASGGYEQYF

D gene: .
clone size: .
J gene: TRBJ1-2
V gene: TRBV5-1
CDR3 DNA: TGCGCCAGCTCGCGGGGTTTTAGCTATGGCTACACCTTC
CDR3 protein: CASSRGFSYGYTF

D gene: TRBD1
clone size: .
J gene: TRBJ1-4
V gene: TRBV2
CDR3 DNA: TGTGCCAGCGGGCGGGACAGGGTATGGGAAAAACTGTTTTTT
CDR3 protein: CASGRDRVWEKLFF